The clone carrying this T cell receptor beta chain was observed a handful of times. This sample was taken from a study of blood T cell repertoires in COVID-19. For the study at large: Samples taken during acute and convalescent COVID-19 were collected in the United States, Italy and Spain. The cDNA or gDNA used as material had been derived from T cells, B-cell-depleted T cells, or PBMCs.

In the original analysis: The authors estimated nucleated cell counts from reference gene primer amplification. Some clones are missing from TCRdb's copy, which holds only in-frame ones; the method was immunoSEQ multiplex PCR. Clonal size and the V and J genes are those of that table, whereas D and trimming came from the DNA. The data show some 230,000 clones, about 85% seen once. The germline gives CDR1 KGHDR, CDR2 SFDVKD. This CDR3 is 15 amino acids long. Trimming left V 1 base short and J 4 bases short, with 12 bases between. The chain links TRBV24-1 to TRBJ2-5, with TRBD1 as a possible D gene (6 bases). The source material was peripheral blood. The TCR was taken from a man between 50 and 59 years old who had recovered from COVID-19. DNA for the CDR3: TGTGCCACCAGTGATTTAGTGGGCAGGGGAGAGACCCAGTACTTC. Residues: CATSDLVGRGETQYF.